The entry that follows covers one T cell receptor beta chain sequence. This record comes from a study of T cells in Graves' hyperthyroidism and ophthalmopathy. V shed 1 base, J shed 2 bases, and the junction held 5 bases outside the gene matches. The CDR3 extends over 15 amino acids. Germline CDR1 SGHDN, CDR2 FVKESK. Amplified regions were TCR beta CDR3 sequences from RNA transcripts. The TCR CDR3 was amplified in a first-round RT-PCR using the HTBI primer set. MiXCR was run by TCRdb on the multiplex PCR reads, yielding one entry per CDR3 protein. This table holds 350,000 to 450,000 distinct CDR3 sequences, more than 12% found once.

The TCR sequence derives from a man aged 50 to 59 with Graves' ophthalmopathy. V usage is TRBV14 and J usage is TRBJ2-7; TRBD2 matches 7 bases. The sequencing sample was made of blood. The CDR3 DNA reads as TGTGCCAGCAGCCAAGTGCGGGGGTCGACCTACGAGCAGTACTTC. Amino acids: CASSQVRGSTYEQYF.